Presented here are 24 T cell receptor beta chains from one specimen sequenced in a study of CD8+CD57+ T cells in acquired aplastic anemia (dated by TCRdb to 2016 to 2019). Expansion of CD8+CD57+ cells had been shown by flow cytometry in the patients chosen for sequencing. The listed sequencing device is Illumina HiSeq 2000. Genomic DNA was used as template for profiling of TCR beta VDJ combinations and CDR3 sequences. TCRdb ran its own pipeline on the public reads, namely fastp trimming at Q25 and MiXCR clone calling, and kept in-frame beta chains. Rows matching on CDR3 protein sequence are summarized as one entry with the most common DNA and genes. Recorded for this sample are 150,000 to 200,000 distinct CDR3 sequences; 65% to 75% of them occurred a single time. The top ten clonotypes cover approximately 42% of the sample. Sequenced input: sorted CD4+, CD8+, or CD8+CD57+ T cells (not recorded which) from PBMCs. The source is a human donor with aplastic anemia.

CDR3 in DNA: TGCAGTGCTAGACCCTTGACCGACAGGGGATCTAACTATGGCTACACCTTC. Its protein is CSARPLTDRGSNYGYTF. The chain employs TRBV20-1 and TRBJ1-2, with 8 nucleotides matching TRBD1. Germline values: CDR1 DFQATT, CDR2 SNEGSKA (reference sequence). The V and J ends lost 2 bases and 0 bases, in that order; junction bases with no gene match: 11. The CDR3 spans 17 residues.

The genes are TRBV15 and TRBJ2-7; 7 bases agree with TRBD1. Germline trimming cut 3 bases from V and 7 bases from J; bases unmatched to any gene: 12. The CDR3 contains 15 residues. The V gene's germline CDR1 is LNHNV and CDR2 YYDKDF (reference sequence). The CDR3 DNA reads TGTGCCACCAGCAGCCCAATGACAGGGACGGGTGAGCAGTACTTC. The encoded protein is CATSSPMTGTGEQYF.

The rearrangement links TRBV11-2 to TRBJ2-2, with no clear D. V lost 3 bases and J 3 bases, leaving 11 bases between the germline ends. The CDR3 runs 15 residues. CDR1 is SGHAT and CDR2 is FQNNGV in the germline V gene. The chain's CDR3 is CASSFQSGDTGELFF. The CDR3 DNA sequence: TGTGCCAGCAGCTTCCAGAGTGGGGACACCGGGGAGCTGTTTTTT. Combining the CDR3 with reference TRBV11-2 and TRBJ2-2 gives the whole variable domain EAGVAQSPRYKIIEKRQSVAFWCNPISGHATLYWYQQILGQGPKLLIQFQNNGVVDDSQLPKDRFSAERLKGVDSTLKIQPAKLEDSAVYLCASSFQSGDTGELFFGEGSRLTVL.

This chain links TRBV19 with TRBJ2-3; D is uncertain. This CDR3 is 13 amino acids long. Trimming removed 7 bases at V and 0 bases at J, with 8 bases between. Germline assignment: CDR1 LNHDA and CDR2 SQIVND (reference sequence). The CDR3 DNA sequence: TGTGCCAGTATGGGTCGAAGCACAGATACGCAGTATTTT. Translated: CASMGRSTDTQYF.

The chain is built from TRBV10-3 and TRBJ1-3; 7 bases map to TRBD1. Germline V gene lookup returns CDR1 ENHRY and CDR2 SYGVKD. V was clipped by 5 bases and J by 7 bases; unmatched bases: 14. This CDR3 is built from 16 residues. The CDR3 region is CAISSQGTETRNTIYF. CDR3 DNA: TGTGCCATCAGTTCCCAAGGGACAGAAACCCGGAACACCATATATTTT.

The chain carries TRBV15 and TRBJ1-2, with D possibly matching TRBD1 (5 bases). The CDR3 consists of 13 residues. The V end was cut by 7 bases, the J end by 8 bases, with 17 bases between. Germline-derived CDR1 and CDR2 are LNHNV and YYDKDF (reference sequence). CDR3 coding DNA: TGTGCCACCACTAATCGTGGGACGTGGGGCTACACCTTC. Its protein product is CATTNRGTWGYTF.

The chain carries TRBV20-1 and TRBJ2-3, with a tentative D call TRBD2 (6 bases). This CDR3 has 13 amino acids. Germline CDR1 and CDR2: DFQATT and SNEGSKA (reference sequence). V lost 6 bases and J 1 base, leaving 11 bases between the germline ends. CDR3 amino acids: CSARRGGTDTQYF. The CDR3, as DNA: TGCAGTGCCAGACGCGGGGGCACAGATACGCAGTATTTT.

In this sample, this clonotype turned up once. The chain employs TRBV24-1 and TRBJ2-3; 8 nucleotides line up with TRBD2. The germline V gene has CDR1 KGHDR and CDR2 SFDVKD. V gave up 10 bases and J gave up 5 bases; unmatched junction bases: 7. The CDR3 is 13 residues long. CDR3 residues: CATGRLAGDTQYF. CDR3 nucleotides: TGTGCCACAGGGCGGCTAGCGGGAGATACGCAGTATTTT.

The chain combines TRBV12-3 or TRBV12-4 with TRBJ2-5, with D possibly called TRBD1 or TRBD2 (5 bases each). V lost 10 bases and J lost 2, with 14 bases in between. The CDR3 has 13 residues. In DNA form, the CDR3 reads TGTGCCACCTCACCGGGGCCACAAGAGACCCAGTACTTC. It yields the protein CATSPGPQETQYF.

This chain links TRBV7-8 with TRBJ2-5, with D perhaps assigned TRBD1 or TRBD2 (6 bases each). V lost 4 bases and J 2 bases, leaving 14 bases between the germline ends. Germline V gene sequence: CDR1 SGHVS, CDR2 FQNEAQ. This CDR3 has 15 residues. In DNA form, the CDR3 reads TGTGCCAGCAGCTCGTCCCCGGGGGCTCAAGAGACCCAGTACTTC. Translating gives CASSSSPGAQETQYF.

The CDR3 loop is CASTLSGGGDTQYF. The CDR3 coding sequence is TGTGCCAGTACTCTTAGCGGGGGAGGAGATACGCAGTATTTT. This rearrangement joins TRBV19 to TRBJ2-3; 9 bases fit TRBD2. This CDR3 is built from 14 residues. The germline V gene encodes CDR1 LNHDA and CDR2 SQIVND (reference sequence). Trimming cost V 7 bases and J 5 bases; bases outside gene matches: 7.

The chain uses TRBV19 and TRBJ1-1; the D is unclear. The length of the CDR3 is 15 residues. Looked up from germline, CDR1 is LNHDA and CDR2 is SQIVND (reference sequence). V lost 3 bases and J 1 base, leaving 12 bases between the germline ends. DNA for the CDR3: TGTGCCAGTAGTATGGGTGCGGGGAGGAACACTGAAGCTTTCTTT. Translation gives CASSMGAGRNTEAFF. Together with reference TRBV19 and TRBJ1-1, the CDR3 gives the full variable domain: DGGITQSPKYLFRKEGQNVTLSCEQNLNHDAMYWYRQDPGQGLRLIYYSQIVNDFQKGDIAEGYSVSREKKESFPLTVTSAQKNPTAFYLCASSMGAGRNTEAFFGQGTRLTVV.

This clonotype was seen only a few times. The V call is TRBV7-2, the J call TRBJ1-4; no firm D call. CDR1 is SGHTA and CDR2 is FQGNSA in the germline V gene. V was clipped by 5 bases and J by 5 bases, with 15 bases between them. The length of the CDR3 is 15 residues. This chain's CDR3 is CASSRSRATNEKLFF. The CDR3 DNA is TGTGCCAGCAGCCGTTCGAGGGCGACCAATGAAAAACTGTTTTTT.

This chain joins TRBV20-1 and TRBJ1-1; no definite D call. Trimming pared 3 bases from V and 2 bases from J, leaving 7 bases between. The CDR3 sequence is 12 residues long. Looked up from germline, CDR1 is DFQATT and CDR2 is SNEGSKA (reference sequence). DNA for the CDR3: TGCAGTGCTAGGGCACCCAACACTGAAGCTTTCTTT. Protein product: CSARAPNTEAFF.

This clonotype was found many times. J is TRBJ2-6 and V is TRBV4-3; tentatively, D is TRBD2 (6 bases). The CDR3 covers 16 residues. Germline CDR1 and CDR2: LGHNA and YSLEER. V was cut by 0 bases and J by 0 bases, with 6 bases left in between. CDR3 sequence: CASSQEEGSGANVLTF. The CDR3, as DNA: TGCGCCAGCAGCCAAGAGGAGGGCTCTGGGGCCAACGTCCTGACTTTC.

There are a few counts of this clonotype. CDR3 sequence (DNA): TGTGCCACCGGCAGGGAGAGCACAGATACGCAGTATTTT. This gives the protein CATGRESTDTQYF. The chain couples TRBV5-5 to TRBJ2-3; the D call may be TRBD1 or TRBD2 (5 bases each). CDR3 length equals 13 residues. Trimming took 9 bases from V and 0 from J, leaving 11 bases between them. In germline, CDR1 is SGHKS, CDR2 YYEKEE (reference sequence).

The chain links TRBV2 to TRBJ1-2; D gene unclear. The CDR3 runs to 13 residues. In germline, CDR1 is SNHLY, CDR2 FYNNEI. The V and J ends lost 6 bases and 2 bases respectively, with 10 bases between them. The CDR3 spells CASSIDGNYGYTF. The CDR3 DNA follows: TGTGCCAGCAGCATAGATGGGAACTATGGCTACACCTTC. Combining the CDR3 with reference TRBV2 and TRBJ1-2 gives the whole variable domain EPEVTQTPSHQVTQMGQEVILRCVPISNHLYFYWYRQILGQKVEFLVSFYNNEISEKSEIFDDQFSVERPDGSNFTLKIRSTKLEDSAMYFCASSIDGNYGYTFGSGTRLTVV.

This rearrangement joins TRBV4-3 to TRBJ2-1; 7 bases agree with TRBD1. V dropped 7 bases and J dropped 3; count of bases not matched to a gene: 9. The CDR3 consists of 15 residues. The V gene's germline CDR1 is LGHNA and CDR2 YSLEER. CDR3 sequence: CASTPGTVGYNEQFF. CDR3 coding DNA: TGCGCCAGCACCCCCGGGACAGTGGGCTACAATGAGCAGTTCTTC.

The gene calls are TRBV4-1 and TRBJ2-7; 11 nucleotides align to TRBD1. Germline V gene lookup returns CDR1 MGHRA and CDR2 YSYEKL. Germline trimming cut 4 bases from V and 6 bases from J; bases unmatched to any gene: 5. This CDR3 spans 14 amino acids. CDR3 DNA sequence: TGCGCCAGCAGCCCCTGGGACAGGGGGGGCGAGCAGTACTTC. Protein product: CASSPWDRGGEQYF.

J is TRBJ2-5 and V is TRBV9; 8 nucleotides agree with TRBD1. The CDR3 has 13 amino acids. Germline CDR1 SGDLS, CDR2 YYNGEE. V was clipped by 4 bases and J by 7 bases; unmatched bases: 6. In DNA form, the CDR3 reads TGTGCCAGCAGCCGGGACAGGACAGGGACCCAGTACTTC. This encodes CASSRDRTGTQYF.

V usage is TRBV29-1 and J usage is TRBJ2-1, with a weak D call TRBD2 (5 bases). Trimming took off 5 bases at V and 3 bases at J, with 14 bases between the two ends. Germline CDR1 SQVTM, CDR2 ANQGSEA. The CDR3 length is 14 residues. The CDR3 sequence: CSVTFIGVYNEQFF. The CDR3 region has the DNA TGCAGCGTTACTTTTATCGGGGTCTACAATGAGCAGTTCTTC.

This clonotype was detected only a few times. The rearrangement links TRBV20-1 to TRBJ1-1; 8 bases map to TRBD1. The CDR3 loop spans 13 amino acids. With 3 bases clipped from V and 5 bases from J, the junction kept 5 bases outside the gene matches. The germline CDR1 and CDR2 sequences are DFQATT and SNEGSKA (reference sequence). CDR3 DNA sequence: TGCAGTGCTAGGGACAGGGTATTGACTGAAGCTTTCTTT. Its protein product is CSARDRVLTEAFF.

The sample holds one count of this clonotype. The rearrangement uses TRBV7-2 and TRBJ2-7; no clear D gene. CDR1 is SGHTA, CDR2 FQGNSA, per germline. Trimming cost V 4 bases and J 2 bases, with 0 bases left between them. CDR3 length equals 10 residues. CDR3 sequence reads: CASSSYEQYV. The DNA of the CDR3 is TGTGCCAGCAGCTCCTACGAGCAGTACGTC.

This clonotype was found a few times. The V call is TRBV7-3, the J call TRBJ2-3, with D possibly matching TRBD2 (5 bases). CDR1 and CDR2 (germline): SGHTA, FQGTGA. V dropped 6 bases and J dropped 3 bases, with 16 bases sitting between them. CDR3 size: 15 residues. For the CDR3, the DNA is TGTGCCAGCAGTCCGTACGGAAGCGGAACAGATACGCAGTATTTT. Its translation is CASSPYGSGTDTQYF.